This T cell receptor (beta chain) was found in a study of OX40 agonist ivuxolimab in advanced cancers. General study findings and limits: Averaging showed that CD8+ T cells had more expanded clones than CD4+ did.

Drawing of blood for sampling happened at baseline, at cycle 4 day 1, and at cycle 7 day 1. V was clipped by 10 bases and J by 7 bases, with 20 bases between them. This CDR3 region has 13 residues. Germline CDR1 is LNHDA and CDR2 is SQIVND (reference sequence). Concerning this clone: Its target is unknown.

Sequenced by immunoSEQ multiplex PCR; TCRdb stores in-frame clones only, minus some. Of 78,000 or so clones listed, 70% to 90% are singletons. The TCR sequence derives from an adult with an advanced solid tumor such as melanoma, head and neck, liver or kidney cancer. V is TRBV19 and J is TRBJ2-7; the D is unclear. This material consisted of CD4+ or CD8+ T cells sorted from blood, taken in a trial of the OX40 agonist ivuxolimab. The CDR3 protein is CATRGPVLQEQYF. The CDR3 nucleotides are TGTGCCACCCGAGGACCGGTCCTACAGGAGCAGTACTTC.